This T cell receptor beta chain was sequenced for a study of T cells in Graves' hyperthyroidism and ophthalmopathy. This CDR3 comprises 13 residues. V was shortened by 3 bases and J by 6 bases, with 11 bases between the two germline ends. Isolation of PBMCs was performed on around 9.3 ml fresh peripheral blood. This clonotype has ten or more counts. Its antigen is currently unknown. Researchers amplified the TCR beta CDR3 regions from RNA transcripts. TCR CDR3 underwent first-round RT-PCR with the HTBI primer set. From the multiplex PCR reads, TCRdb called clonotypes with MiXCR, one entry per CDR3 protein. Among about 600,000 distinct CDR3 sequences listed, roughly 15% were seen once. Study-wide findings and caveats: Stable hyperthyroidism was separated from ophthalmopathy by a model based on 13 V-J features.

The clonotype comes from a woman aged 45 to 65 with Graves' ophthalmopathy. Material: blood. The chain employs TRBV12-3 or TRBV12-4 and TRBJ1-1, with D maybe TRBD1 (6 bases). The CDR3 nucleotides read TGTGCCAGCAGTTTTCGCGGGGGCGCTGAAGCTTTCTTT. Its protein product is CASSFRGGAEAFF.